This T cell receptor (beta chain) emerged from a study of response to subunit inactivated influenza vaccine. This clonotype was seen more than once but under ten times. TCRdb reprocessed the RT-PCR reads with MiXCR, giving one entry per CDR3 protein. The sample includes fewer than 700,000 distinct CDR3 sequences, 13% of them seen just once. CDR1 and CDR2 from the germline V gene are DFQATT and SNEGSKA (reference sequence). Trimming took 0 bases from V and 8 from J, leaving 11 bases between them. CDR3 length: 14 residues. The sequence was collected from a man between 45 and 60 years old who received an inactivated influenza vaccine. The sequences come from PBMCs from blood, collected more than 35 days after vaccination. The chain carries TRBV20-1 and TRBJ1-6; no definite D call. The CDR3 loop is CSARDRPPDSPLHF. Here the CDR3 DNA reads TGCAGTGCTAGAGATCGGCCACCGGATTCACCCCTCCACTTT.